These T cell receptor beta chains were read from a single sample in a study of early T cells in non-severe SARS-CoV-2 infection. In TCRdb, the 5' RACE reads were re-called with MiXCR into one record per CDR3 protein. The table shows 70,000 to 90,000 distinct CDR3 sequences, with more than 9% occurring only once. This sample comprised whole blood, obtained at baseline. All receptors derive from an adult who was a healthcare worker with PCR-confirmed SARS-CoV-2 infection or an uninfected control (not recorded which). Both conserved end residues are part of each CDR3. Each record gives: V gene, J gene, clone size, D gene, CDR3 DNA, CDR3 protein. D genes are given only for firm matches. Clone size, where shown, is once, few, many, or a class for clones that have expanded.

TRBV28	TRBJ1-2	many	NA	TGTGCCAGCAGTTTATCTGGGCCTAACTATGGCTACACCTTC	CASSLSGPNYGYTF
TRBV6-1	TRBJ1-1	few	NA	TGTGCCAGCACCGAGAGGCACAGGGAGGCCAAACGCACTGAAGCTTTCTTT	CASTERHREAKRTEAFF
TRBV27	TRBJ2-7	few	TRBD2	TGTGCCAGCAGGGGACTAGCGAACTACGAGCAGTACTTC	CASRGLANYEQYF
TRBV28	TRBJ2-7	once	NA	TGTGCCAGCAGTTTATTAGGGGGCGAGCAGTACTTC	CASSLLGGEQYF
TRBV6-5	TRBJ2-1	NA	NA	TGTGCCAGCAGTTACTCGACCACTGTCTATGAGCAGTTCTTC	CASSYSTTVYEQFF
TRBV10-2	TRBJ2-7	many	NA	TGCGCCAGCGGCTCAGACGGATCCTACGAGCAGTACTTC	CASGSDGSYEQYF
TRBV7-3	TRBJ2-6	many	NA	TGTGCCAGCAGCTTAGCCCTAGGAGGGGGCTCTGGGGCCAACGTCCTGACTTTC	CASSLALGGGSGANVLTF
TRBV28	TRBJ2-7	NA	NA	TGTGCCAGCGGGACCACTGCCACCTACGAGCAGTACTTC	CASGTTATYEQYF
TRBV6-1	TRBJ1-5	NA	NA	TGTGCCAGCATGGGAGCTTACTATCAGCCCCAGCATTTT	CASMGAYYQPQHF
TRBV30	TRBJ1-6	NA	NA	TGTGCCTGGAGTACTGACCGGGGATCACCCCTCCACTTT	CAWSTDRGSPLHF
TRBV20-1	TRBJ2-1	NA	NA	TGCAGTGCTTCTAGATCCTACAATGAGCAGTTCTTC	CSASRSYNEQFF
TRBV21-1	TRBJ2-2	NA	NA	TGTGCCAGCAGCATGACACCGAACACCGGGGAGCTGTTTTTT	CASSMTPNTGELFF
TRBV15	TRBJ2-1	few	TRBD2	TGTGCCACCAGCAGGGAATCCGGCATGGGACTAGCGTACAATGAGCAGTTCTTC	CATSRESGMGLAYNEQFF
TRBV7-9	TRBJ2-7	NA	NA	TGTGCCAGCACCTCTTTTGACAGCTCCTACGAGCAGTACTTC	CASTSFDSSYEQYF
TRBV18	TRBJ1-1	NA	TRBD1	TGTGCCAGCTCACCGGGAAGGGGGCGGGACACTGAAGCTTTCTTT	CASSPGRGRDTEAFF
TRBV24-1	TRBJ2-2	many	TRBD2	TGTGCCACCAGTGATCCCCCCTGGGGGAGCGGGAGACCGAACACCGGGGAGCTGTTTTTT	CATSDPPWGSGRPNTGELFF
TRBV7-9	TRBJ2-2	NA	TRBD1	TGTGCCAGCAGTTCGCTAACCGGGACAGGGAAAACCGGGGAGCTGTTTTTT	CASSSLTGTGKTGELFF